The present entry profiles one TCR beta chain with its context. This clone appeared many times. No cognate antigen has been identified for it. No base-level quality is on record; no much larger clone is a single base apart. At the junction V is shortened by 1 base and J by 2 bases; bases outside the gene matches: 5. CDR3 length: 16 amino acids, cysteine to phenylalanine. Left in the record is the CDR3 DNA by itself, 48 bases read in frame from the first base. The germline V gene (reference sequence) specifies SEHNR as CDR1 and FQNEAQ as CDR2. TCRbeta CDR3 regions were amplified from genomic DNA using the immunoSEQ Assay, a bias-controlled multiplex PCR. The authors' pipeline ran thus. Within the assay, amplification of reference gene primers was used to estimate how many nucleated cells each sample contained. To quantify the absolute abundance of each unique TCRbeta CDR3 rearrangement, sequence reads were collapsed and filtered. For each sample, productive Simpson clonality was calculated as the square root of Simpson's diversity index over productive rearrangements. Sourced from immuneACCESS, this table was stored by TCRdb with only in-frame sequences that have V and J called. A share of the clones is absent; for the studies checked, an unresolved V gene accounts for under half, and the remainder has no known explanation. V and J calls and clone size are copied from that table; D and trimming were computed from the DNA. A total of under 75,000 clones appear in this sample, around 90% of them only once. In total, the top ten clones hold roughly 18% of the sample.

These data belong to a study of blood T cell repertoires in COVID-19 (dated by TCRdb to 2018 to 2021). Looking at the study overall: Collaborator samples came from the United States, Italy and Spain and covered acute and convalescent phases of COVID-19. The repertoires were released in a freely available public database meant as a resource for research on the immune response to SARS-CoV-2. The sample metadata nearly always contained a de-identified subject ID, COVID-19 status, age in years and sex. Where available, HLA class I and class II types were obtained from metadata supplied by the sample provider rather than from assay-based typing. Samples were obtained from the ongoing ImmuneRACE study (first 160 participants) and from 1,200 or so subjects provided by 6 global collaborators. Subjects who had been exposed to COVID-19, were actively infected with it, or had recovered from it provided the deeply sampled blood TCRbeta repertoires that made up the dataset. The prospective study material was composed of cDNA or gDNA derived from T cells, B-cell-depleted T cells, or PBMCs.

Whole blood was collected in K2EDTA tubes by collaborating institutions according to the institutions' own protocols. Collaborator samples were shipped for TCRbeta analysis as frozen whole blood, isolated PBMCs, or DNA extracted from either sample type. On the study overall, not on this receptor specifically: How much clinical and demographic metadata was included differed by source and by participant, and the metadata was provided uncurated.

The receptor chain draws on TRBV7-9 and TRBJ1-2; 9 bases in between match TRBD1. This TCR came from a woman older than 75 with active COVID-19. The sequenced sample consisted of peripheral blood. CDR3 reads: CASSLGTGVSNYGYTF. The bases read TGTGCCAGCAGCTTAGGGACAGGGGTCTCAAACTATGGCTACACCTTC.